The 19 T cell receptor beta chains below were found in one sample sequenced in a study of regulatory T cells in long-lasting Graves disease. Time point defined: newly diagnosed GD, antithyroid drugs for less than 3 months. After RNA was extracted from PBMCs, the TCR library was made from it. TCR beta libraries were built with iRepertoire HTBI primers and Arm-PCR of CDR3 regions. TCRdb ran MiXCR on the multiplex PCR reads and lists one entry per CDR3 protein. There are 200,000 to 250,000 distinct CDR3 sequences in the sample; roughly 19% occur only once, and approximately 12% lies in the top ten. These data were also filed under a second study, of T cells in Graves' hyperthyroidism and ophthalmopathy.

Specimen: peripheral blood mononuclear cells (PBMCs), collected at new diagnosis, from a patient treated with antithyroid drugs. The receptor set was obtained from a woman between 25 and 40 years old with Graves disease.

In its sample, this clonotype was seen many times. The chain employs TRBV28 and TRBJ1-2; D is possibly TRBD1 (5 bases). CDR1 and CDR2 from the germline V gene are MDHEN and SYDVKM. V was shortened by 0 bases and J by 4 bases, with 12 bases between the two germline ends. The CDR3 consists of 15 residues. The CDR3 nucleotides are TGTGCCAGCAGTTTATGGGCCAGGGCTTCCTATGGCTACACCTTC. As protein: CASSLWARASYGYTF.

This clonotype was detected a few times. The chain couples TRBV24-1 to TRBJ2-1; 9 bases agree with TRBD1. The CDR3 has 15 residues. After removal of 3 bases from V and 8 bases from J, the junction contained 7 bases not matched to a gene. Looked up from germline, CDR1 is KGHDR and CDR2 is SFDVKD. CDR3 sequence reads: CATSDPGQGVHEQFF. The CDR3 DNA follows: TGTGCCACCAGTGATCCGGGACAGGGAGTCCATGAGCAGTTCTTC.

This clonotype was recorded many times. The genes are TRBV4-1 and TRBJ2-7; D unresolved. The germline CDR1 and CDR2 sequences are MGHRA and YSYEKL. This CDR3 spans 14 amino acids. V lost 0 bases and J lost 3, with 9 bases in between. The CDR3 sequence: CASSQESFGYEQYF. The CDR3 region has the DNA TGCGCCAGCAGCCAAGAATCGTTCGGCTACGAGCAGTACTTC.

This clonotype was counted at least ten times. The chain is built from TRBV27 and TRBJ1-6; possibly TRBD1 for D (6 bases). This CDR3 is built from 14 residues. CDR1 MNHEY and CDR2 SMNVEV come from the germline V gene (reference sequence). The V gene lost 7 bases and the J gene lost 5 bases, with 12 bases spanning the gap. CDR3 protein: CASTPRGDNSPLHF. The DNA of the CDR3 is TGTGCCAGCACCCCGAGGGGGGATAATTCACCCCTCCACTTT.

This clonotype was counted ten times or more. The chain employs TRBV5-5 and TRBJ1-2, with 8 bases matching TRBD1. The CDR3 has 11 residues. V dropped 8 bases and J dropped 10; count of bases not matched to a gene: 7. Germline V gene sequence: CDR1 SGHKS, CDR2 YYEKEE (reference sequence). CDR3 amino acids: CASGKQGAYTF. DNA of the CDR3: TGTGCCAGTGGAAAGCAGGGGGCCTACACCTTC.

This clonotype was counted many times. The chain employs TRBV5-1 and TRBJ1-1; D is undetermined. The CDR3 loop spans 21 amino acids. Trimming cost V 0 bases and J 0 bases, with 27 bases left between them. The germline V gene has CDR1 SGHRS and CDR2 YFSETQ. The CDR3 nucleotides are TGCGCCAGCAGCTTGGGCAGAAGCTGGAGAAAGGGTACCCTCCTGAACACTGAAGCTTTCTTT. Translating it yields CASSLGRSWRKGTLLNTEAFF.

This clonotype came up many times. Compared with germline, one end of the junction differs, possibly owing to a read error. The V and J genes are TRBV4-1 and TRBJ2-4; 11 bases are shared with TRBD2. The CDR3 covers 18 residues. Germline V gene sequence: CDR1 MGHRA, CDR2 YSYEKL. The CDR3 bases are TGCGCCAGCAGCTACACCGCTACTAGCGGGAGTGGCAAAAACACTCAGTACTTC. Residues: CASSYTATSGSGKNTQYF.

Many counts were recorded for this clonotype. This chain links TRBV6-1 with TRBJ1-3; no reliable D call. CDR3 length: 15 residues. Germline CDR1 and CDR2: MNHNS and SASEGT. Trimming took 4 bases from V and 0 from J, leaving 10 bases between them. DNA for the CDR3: TGTGCCAGCAGTGGAGGGAGGTCCTCTGGAAACACCATATATTTT. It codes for CASSGGRSSGNTIYF.

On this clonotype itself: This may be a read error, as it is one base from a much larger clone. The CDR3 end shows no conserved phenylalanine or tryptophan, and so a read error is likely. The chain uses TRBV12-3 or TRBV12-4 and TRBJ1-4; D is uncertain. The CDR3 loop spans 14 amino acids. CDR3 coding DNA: TGTGCCGGCAGTTTGAGTCAAGCTAATGAAAAACTGTTTTCT. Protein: CAGSLSQANEKLFS.

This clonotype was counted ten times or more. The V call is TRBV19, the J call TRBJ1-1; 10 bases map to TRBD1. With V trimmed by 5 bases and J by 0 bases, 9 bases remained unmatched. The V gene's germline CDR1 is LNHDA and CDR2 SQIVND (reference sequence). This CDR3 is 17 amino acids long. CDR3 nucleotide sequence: TGTGCCAGTAGTCCGGACAGGGGGGAACCCATGAACACTGAAGCTTTCTTT. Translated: CASSPDRGEPMNTEAFF.

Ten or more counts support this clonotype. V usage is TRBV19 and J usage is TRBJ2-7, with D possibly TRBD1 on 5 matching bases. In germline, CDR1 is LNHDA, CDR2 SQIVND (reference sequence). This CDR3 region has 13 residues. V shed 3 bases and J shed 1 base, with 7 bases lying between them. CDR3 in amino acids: CASSIRQSYEQYF. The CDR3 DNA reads TGTGCCAGTAGTATTAGACAGTCCTACGAGCAGTACTTC.

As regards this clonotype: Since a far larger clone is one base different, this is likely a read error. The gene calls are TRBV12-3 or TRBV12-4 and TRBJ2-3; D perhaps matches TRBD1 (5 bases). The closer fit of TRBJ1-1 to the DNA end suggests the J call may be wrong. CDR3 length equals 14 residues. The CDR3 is CASSLGGGAGRAFF. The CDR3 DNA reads TGTGCCAGCAGTTTAGGGGGAGGGGCAGGTCGGGCTTTCTTT.

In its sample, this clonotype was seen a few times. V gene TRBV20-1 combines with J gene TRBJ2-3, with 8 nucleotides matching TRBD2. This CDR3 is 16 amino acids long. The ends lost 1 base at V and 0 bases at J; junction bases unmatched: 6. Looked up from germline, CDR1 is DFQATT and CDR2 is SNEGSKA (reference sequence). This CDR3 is CSARGAGGGSTDTQYF. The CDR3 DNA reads TGCAGTGCTAGAGGAGCCGGGGGGGGGAGCACAGATACGCAGTATTTT.

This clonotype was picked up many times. Here the CDR3 reads CASSIRRGDEKLFF. DNA for the CDR3: TGTGCCAGTAGTATTCGGAGAGGGGACGAAAAACTGTTTTTT. The V and J genes are TRBV19 and TRBJ1-4, with a possible D match to TRBD1 (5 bases). The CDR3 contains 14 residues. V shed 3 bases and J shed 8 bases, with 13 bases lying between them. Looked up from germline, CDR1 is LNHDA and CDR2 is SQIVND (reference sequence).

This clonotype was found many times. The DNA of the CDR3 is TGTGCCAGCAGCCCGCGGGGACAGGGGCCATATGGCTACACCTTC. This encodes CASSPRGQGPYGYTF. J is TRBJ1-2 and V is TRBV11-3, with 10 positions matching TRBD1. Germline assignment: CDR1 SGHNT and CDR2 YENEEA. J gave up 5 bases and V 5 bases, and 8 bases lay outside the gene matches. The CDR3 extends over 15 amino acids.

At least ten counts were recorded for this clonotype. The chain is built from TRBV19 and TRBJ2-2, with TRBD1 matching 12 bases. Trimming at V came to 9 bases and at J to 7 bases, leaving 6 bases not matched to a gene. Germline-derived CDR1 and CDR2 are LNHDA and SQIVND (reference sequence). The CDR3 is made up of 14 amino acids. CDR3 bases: TGTGCCAGCAGGGACAGGGGGCTCCTCGGGGAGCTGTTTTTT. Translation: CASRDRGLLGELFF.

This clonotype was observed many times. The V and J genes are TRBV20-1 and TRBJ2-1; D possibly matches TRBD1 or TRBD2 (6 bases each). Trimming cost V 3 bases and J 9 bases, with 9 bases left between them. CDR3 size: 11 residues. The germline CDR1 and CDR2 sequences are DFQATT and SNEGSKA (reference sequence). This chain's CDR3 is CSASRGGEQFF. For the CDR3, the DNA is TGCAGTGCTAGCAGGGGAGGTGAGCAGTTCTTC.

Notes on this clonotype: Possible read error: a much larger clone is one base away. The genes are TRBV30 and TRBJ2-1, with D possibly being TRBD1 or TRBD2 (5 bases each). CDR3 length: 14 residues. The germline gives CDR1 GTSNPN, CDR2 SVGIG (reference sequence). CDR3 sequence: CAWSGGMEFNGQFF. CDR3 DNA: TGTGCCTGGAGTGGGGGGATGGAGTTCAATGGGCAGTTCTTC.

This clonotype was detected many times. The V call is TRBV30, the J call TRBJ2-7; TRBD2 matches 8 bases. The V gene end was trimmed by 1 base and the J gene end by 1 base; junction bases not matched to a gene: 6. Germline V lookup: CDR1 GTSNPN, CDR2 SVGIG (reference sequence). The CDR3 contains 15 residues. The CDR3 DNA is TGTGCCTGGAGTGGGACTGGGACTAGTTCCTACGAGCAGTACTTC. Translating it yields CAWSGTGTSSYEQYF.